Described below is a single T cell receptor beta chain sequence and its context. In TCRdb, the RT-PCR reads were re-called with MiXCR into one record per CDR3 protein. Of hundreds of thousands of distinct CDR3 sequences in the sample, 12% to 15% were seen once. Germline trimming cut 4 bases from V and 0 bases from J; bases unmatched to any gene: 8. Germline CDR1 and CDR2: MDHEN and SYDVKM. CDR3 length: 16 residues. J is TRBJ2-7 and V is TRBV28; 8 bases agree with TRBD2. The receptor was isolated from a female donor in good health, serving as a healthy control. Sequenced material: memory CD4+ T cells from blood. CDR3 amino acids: CASSSLAGPTSYEQYF. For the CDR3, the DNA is TGTGCCAGCAGTTCTCTAGCGGGTCCAACCTCCTACGAGCAGTACTTC.